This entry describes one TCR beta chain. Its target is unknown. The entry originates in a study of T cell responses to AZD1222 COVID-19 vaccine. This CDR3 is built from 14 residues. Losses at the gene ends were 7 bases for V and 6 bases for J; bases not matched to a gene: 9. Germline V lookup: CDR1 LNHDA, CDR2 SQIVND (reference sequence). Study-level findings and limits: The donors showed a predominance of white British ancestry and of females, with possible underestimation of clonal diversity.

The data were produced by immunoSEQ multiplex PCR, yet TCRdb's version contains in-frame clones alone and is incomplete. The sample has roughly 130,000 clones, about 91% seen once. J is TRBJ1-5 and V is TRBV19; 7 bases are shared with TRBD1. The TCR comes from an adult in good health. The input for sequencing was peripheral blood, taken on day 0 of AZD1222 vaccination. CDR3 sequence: CASTRQGHGQPQHF. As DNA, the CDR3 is TGTGCCAGTACAAGACAGGGTCATGGTCAGCCCCAGCATTTT.